This T cell receptor beta chain was recorded in a study of tumor-infiltrating lymphocytes in oesophageal squamous cell carcinoma. CDR3 length: 15 residues. The germline gives CDR1 MNHNS, CDR2 SASEGT. V shed 5 bases and J 5 bases; nucleotides not matched to a gene: 7. Relative to its sample, this clonotype is medium-sized. Via MiXCR, TCRdb re-called the PCR reads, giving one row per CDR3 protein. The table includes around 6,400 distinct CDR3 sequences, 13% to 15% detected once. The source material was esophageal tumor tissue. The source is a male donor with esophageal squamous cell carcinoma. The rearrangement uses TRBV6-1 and TRBJ2-5; 11 nucleotides line up with TRBD2. The DNA of the CDR3 is TGTGCCAGCAGTTCATTAGCGGGGGGGATGGAGACCCAGTACTTC. Amino acid sequence: CASSSLAGGMETQYF.